The 14 T cell receptor beta chains in this list originate from one sample, sequenced in a study of T-cell memory formation after mild COVID-19. Using its own MiXCR run on the 5' RACE reads, TCRdb lists one record per CDR3 protein. The sample shows some 440,000 distinct CDR3 sequences, around a quarter of them seen only once. The sequenced sample consisted of PBMCs or a T cell subset sorted from them (not recorded which). The receptors were sampled from an adult woman who had mild COVID-19 (a few samples of this study predate the infection). Cell type and time point are not known.

The chain couples TRBV11-2 to TRBJ1-2; D remains unclear. V shed 3 bases and J shed 6 bases, with 8 bases lying between them. Germline V CDR1 and CDR2: SGHAT, FQNNGV. The CDR3 spans 12 residues. In DNA, the CDR3 is TGTGCCAGCAGCTTCCTGGGTAATGGCTACACCTTC. It specifies CASSFLGNGYTF. The entire variable domain, with the rest obtained from reference TRBV11-2 and TRBJ1-2, is as follows: EAGVAQSPRYKIIEKRQSVAFWCNPISGHATLYWYQQILGQGPKLLIQFQNNGVVDDSQLPKDRFSAERLKGVDSTLKIQPAKLEDSAVYLCASSFLGNGYTFGSGTRLTVV.

This clonotype was detected a few times. The gene calls are TRBV27 and TRBJ2-1, with 13 bases that match TRBD2. CDR1 and CDR2 (germline): MNHEY, SMNVEV (reference sequence). The CDR3 sequence is 15 residues long. V was clipped by 6 bases and J by 4 bases; unmatched bases: 3. Written as DNA, the CDR3 is TGTGCCAGCAGGGGGACTAGCGGGAAATACAATGAGCAGTTCTTC. As protein: CASRGTSGKYNEQFF.

This clonotype appeared a few times. The gene calls are TRBV9 and TRBJ1-1; D not resolved. The CDR3 contains 12 residues. Trimming shortened V by 1 base and J by 3 bases, and 4 bases separated the two germline ends. CDR1 is SGDLS and CDR2 is YYNGEE in the germline V gene. In nucleotides, the CDR3 is TGTGCCAGCAGCGTATCGGACACTGAAGCTTTCTTT. Amino acids: CASSVSDTEAFF.

J is TRBJ2-1 and V is TRBV3-1; D not certain. CDR3 length equals 12 residues. The V and J ends lost 0 bases and 12 bases respectively, with 9 bases between them. CDR1 is LGHDT and CDR2 is YNNKEL in the germline V gene (reference sequence). This chain's CDR3 is CASSQDGARQFF. CDR3 DNA: TGTGCCAGCAGCCAAGACGGTGCCAGGCAGTTCTTC.

This clonotype was picked up a small number of times. The chain has TRBV18 and TRBJ2-2; no reliable D call. This CDR3 has 12 amino acids. CDR1 and CDR2 (germline): KGHSH, LQKENI. Trimming stripped 2 bases from V and 7 bases from J, with 5 bases between. The CDR3 sequence is CASSPSRGELFF. CDR3 sequence (DNA): TGTGCCAGCTCACCATCCCGCGGGGAGCTGTTTTTT.

This clonotype showed up just a few times. This rearrangement joins TRBV7-2 to TRBJ1-1; D perhaps matches TRBD1 (5 bases). This CDR3 is built from 16 residues. V shed 2 bases and J shed 0 bases, with 13 bases lying between them. Germline CDR1 SGHTA, CDR2 FQGNSA. In nucleotides, the CDR3 is TGTGCCAGCAGCTTACTCCCGGGGACCATGAACACTGAAGCTTTCTTT. Amino acid sequence: CASSLLPGTMNTEAFF.

The V gene is TRBV7-7, the J gene TRBJ2-1, with 7 bases fitting TRBD2. V lost 5 bases, J lost 6 bases, and 7 bases stayed unmatched. CDR1 and CDR2 from the germline V gene are SSHAT and FNYEAQ (reference sequence). The CDR3 runs 14 residues. The CDR3 region has the DNA TGTGCCAGCAGCCCAGACCCGGGGGGCAATGAGCAGTTCTTC. Encoded protein: CASSPDPGGNEQFF.

This clonotype was recorded a few times. The V call is TRBV29-1, the J call TRBJ2-3; the match to TRBD1 covers 10 bases. CDR1 and CDR2 from the germline V gene are SQVTM and ANQGSEA. This CDR3 contains 13 residues. After removal of 5 bases from V and 6 bases from J, the junction contained 5 bases not matched to a gene. CDR3 region: CSVRQGAYDTQYF. In DNA, the CDR3 is TGCAGCGTTCGACAGGGGGCTTACGATACGCAGTATTTT.

This clonotype was seen a few times. This chain links TRBV28 with TRBJ2-1; D uncertain. The CDR3 is 13 residues long. Trimming stripped 7 bases from V and 9 bases from J, with 16 bases between. Per germline, CDR1 MDHEN and CDR2 SYDVKM. The CDR3 DNA is TGTGCCAGCACCTCCAAAGGGATTGGTGAGCAGTTCTTC. Translating it yields CASTSKGIGEQFF.

The rearrangement uses TRBV9 and TRBJ2-5; D may be TRBD1 or TRBD2 (5 bases each). Germline V CDR1 and CDR2: SGDLS, YYNGEE. This CDR3 region has 15 residues. V was clipped by 3 bases and J by 1 base, with 13 bases between them. As DNA, the CDR3 is TGTGCCAGCAGCGCGGGGACCACCCTCCAAGAGACCCAGTACTTC. It encodes CASSAGTTLQETQYF.

This clonotype has more than one count but fewer than ten. CDR3 sequence reads: CASSRLADNYGYTF. The CDR3 nucleotides read TGTGCCAGCAGCCGACTAGCAGATAACTATGGCTACACCTTC. The chain recombines TRBV7-2 with TRBJ1-2; no definite D call. With 5 bases removed from V and 1 base from J, the gap between germline ends came to 11 bases. The CDR3 sequence is 14 residues long. Germline CDR1 and CDR2: SGHTA and FQGNSA.

The sample holds a few counts of this clonotype. The chain combines TRBV20-1 with TRBJ2-7; D might be TRBD2 (5 bases). V gave up 5 bases and J gave up 2 bases, with 16 bases separating them. Germline CDR1 reads DFQATT; CDR2 reads SNEGSKA (reference sequence). The CDR3 loop spans 14 amino acids. The CDR3 loop is CSAVAYIGAYEQYF. The CDR3 DNA reads TGCAGTGCTGTGGCGTACATCGGGGCCTACGAGCAGTACTTC.

The CDR3 nucleotides are TGTGCCAGCAGTGCTTCGCTCGGGACAGGGCTTACAGATACGCAGTATTTT. Amino acid sequence: CASSASLGTGLTDTQYF. This rearrangement joins TRBV2 to TRBJ2-3; 9 bases fit TRBD1. Germline CDR1 and CDR2: SNHLY and FYNNEI. This CDR3 comprises 17 residues. J gave up 3 bases and V 4 bases, and 11 bases lay outside the gene matches.

This chain joins TRBV25-1 and TRBJ2-3, with D perhaps matching TRBD1 or TRBD2 (5 bases each). The CDR3 is 16 residues long. Germline V gives CDR1 MGHDK, CDR2 SYGVNS. The V end was cut by 7 bases, the J end by 1 base, with 18 bases between. CDR3 residues: CASNGAWGIGTDTQYF. In DNA form, the CDR3 reads TGTGCCAGCAACGGGGCTTGGGGGATCGGCACAGATACGCAGTATTTT.